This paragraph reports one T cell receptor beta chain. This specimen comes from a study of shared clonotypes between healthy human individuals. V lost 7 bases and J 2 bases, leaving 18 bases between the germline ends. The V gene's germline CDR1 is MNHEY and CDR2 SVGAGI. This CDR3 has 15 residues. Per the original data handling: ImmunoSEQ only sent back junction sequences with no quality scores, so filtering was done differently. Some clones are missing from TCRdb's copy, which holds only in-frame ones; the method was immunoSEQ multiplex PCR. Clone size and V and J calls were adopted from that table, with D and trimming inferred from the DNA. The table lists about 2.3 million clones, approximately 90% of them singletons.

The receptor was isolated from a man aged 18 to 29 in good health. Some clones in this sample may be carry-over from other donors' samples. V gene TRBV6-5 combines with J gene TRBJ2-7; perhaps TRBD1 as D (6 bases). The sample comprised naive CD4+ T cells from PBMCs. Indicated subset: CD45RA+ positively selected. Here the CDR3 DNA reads TGTGCCAGCACCCAAAGCCGGGACATACCCTACGAGCAGTACTTC. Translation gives CASTQSRDIPYEQYF.